Detailed here is one T cell receptor (beta chain). Its matching antigen is unknown. These data originate in a study of cytomegalovirus exposure and HLA in healthy donors. Study-level results: Rarity marked most TCR sequences, yet some public TCRs occurred in many donors.

V lost 5 bases and J lost 7; bases outside the gene matches: 14. In germline, CDR1 is SGHVS, CDR2 FQNEAQ. This CDR3 is built from 17 residues. Profiling relied on immunoSEQ multiplex PCR, and the TCRdb table lists in-frame clones only, not all of them. The repertoire has some 170,000 clones, around 85% of them found once; the top ten carry approximately 2.4%. The sequence was collected from a young man in good health and CMV-seropositive. The specimen was PBMCs. The rearrangement uses TRBV7-8 and TRBJ2-1; 10 nucleotides align to TRBD2. The DNA of the CDR3 is TGTGCCAGCAGCCCCCGAGGGACAGCGGGGGGGCTTAATGAGCAGTTCTTC. This codes for CASSPRGTAGGLNEQFF.